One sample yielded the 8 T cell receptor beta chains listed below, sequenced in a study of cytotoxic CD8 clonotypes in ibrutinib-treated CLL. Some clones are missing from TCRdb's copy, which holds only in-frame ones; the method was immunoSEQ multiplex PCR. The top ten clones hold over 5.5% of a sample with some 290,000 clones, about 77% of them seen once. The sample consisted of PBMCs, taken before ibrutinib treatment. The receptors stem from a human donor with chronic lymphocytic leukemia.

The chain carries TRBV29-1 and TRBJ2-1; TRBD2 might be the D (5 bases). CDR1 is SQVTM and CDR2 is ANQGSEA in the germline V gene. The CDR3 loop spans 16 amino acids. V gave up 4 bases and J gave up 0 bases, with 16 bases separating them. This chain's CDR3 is CSVVTSGYGSYNEQFF. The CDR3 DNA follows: TGCAGCGTTGTCACGAGCGGTTATGGCTCCTACAATGAGCAGTTCTTC.

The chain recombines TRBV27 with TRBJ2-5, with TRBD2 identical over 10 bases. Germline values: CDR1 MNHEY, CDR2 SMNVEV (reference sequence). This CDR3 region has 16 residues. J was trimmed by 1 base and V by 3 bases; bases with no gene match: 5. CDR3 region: CASSFRPSGSQETQYF. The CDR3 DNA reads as TGTGCCAGCAGTTTTCGCCCTAGCGGGAGCCAAGAGACCCAGTACTTC.

The CDR3, as DNA: TGCGCCAGCAGATTAGGATCGGGGGAGCTGTTTTTT. Its protein is CASRLGSGELFF. The chain is built from TRBV5-1 and TRBJ2-2; no firm D call. V lost 5 bases to trimming and J lost 8 bases, with 10 bases between them. CDR3 size: 12 residues. Per the germline V gene, CDR1 is SGHRS and CDR2 is YFSETQ.

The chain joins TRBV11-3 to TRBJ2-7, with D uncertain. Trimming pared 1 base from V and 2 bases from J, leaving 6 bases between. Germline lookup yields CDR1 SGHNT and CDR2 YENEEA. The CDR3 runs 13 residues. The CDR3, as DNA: TGTGCCAGCAGCTTAGGGCTTACCTACGAGCAGTACTTC. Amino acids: CASSLGLTYEQYF.

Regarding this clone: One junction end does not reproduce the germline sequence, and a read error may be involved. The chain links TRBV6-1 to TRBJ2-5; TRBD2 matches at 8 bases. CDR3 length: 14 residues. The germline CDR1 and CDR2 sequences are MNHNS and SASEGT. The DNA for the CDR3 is TGTGCCAGCAGAGAAGCGGGAGCAGGGGAGACCCAGTACTTC. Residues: CASREAGAGETQYF.

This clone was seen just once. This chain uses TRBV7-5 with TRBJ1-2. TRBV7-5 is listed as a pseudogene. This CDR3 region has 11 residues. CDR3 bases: TGTGCATCTCGGAGGGTATCTGGCTACACCTTC. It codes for CASRRVSGYTF.

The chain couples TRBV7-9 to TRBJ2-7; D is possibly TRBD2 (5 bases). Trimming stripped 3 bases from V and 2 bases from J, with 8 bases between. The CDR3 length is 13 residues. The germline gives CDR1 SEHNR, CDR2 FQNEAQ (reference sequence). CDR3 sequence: CASSLEAAYEQYF. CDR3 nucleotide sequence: TGTGCCAGCAGCTTGGAGGCCGCCTACGAGCAGTACTTC.

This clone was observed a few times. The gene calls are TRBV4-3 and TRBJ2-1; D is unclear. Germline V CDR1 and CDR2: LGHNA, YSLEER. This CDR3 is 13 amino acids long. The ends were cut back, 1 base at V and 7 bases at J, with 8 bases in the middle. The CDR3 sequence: CASSQVLENEQFF. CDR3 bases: TGCGCCAGCAGCCAAGTTCTAGAGAATGAGCAGTTCTTC.